This TCR beta chain was captured by sequencing in a study of blood T cell repertoires in COVID-19. The overall study: The cDNA or gDNA used as material had been derived from T cells, B-cell-depleted T cells, or PBMCs.

Trimming removed 0 bases from V and 7 bases from J; junction bases left unmatched: 4. Germline V gene data show CDR1 as SGDLS and CDR2 as YYNGEE. There are 15 residues in the CDR3. The authors' processing: Amplifying reference gene primers gave estimates of nucleated cell counts. TCRdb's copy holds only in-frame clones and misses some; the assay was immunoSEQ multiplex PCR. V and J calls and clone size are those listed in that table; D and trimming were worked out from the DNA. This sample yields 190,000 or so clones, of which around 85% are seen a single time; 0.7% to 0.8% belongs to the top ten. The chain has TRBV9 and TRBJ2-1; 10 bases align to TRBD1. The sequencing input was peripheral blood. The origin of this receptor is a woman aged 65 to 85 with acute or convalescent COVID-19. The CDR3 region has the DNA TGTGCCAGCAGCGTAGAAGGGACAGGGGCAAATGAGCAGTTCTTC. Residues: CASSVEGTGANEQFF.